These 28 T cell receptor beta chains were sequenced from one sample in a study of CD8 T cells in ankylosing spondylitis. TCRdb re-called the 5' RACE reads through MiXCR, storing one row per CDR3 protein. This table holds hundreds of thousands of distinct CDR3 sequences, 30% to 35% found once. Material for sequencing was blood, either unsorted or a sorted T cell fraction (not recorded which). The receptors shown here come from a male donor with ankylosing spondylitis or in good health (not recorded which).

This clonotype was counted a few times. The rearrangement links TRBV4-2 to TRBJ2-7, with unresolved D. This CDR3 is 13 amino acids long. CDR1 and CDR2 from the germline V gene are LGHNA and YNFKEQ. V lost 0 bases, J lost 3 bases, and 6 bases lay in between. CDR3: CASSQEVLYEQYF. The CDR3 DNA reads as TGTGCCAGCAGCCAAGAGGTGCTCTACGAGCAGTACTTC.

This clonotype was seen many times. V gene TRBV10-3 combines with J gene TRBJ2-3, with D perhaps given as TRBD1 or TRBD2 (5 bases each). This CDR3 contains 13 residues. With 4 bases removed from V and 1 base from J, the gap between germline ends came to 6 bases. Per the germline V gene, CDR1 is ENHRY and CDR2 is SYGVKD. The DNA of the CDR3 is TGTGCCATCAGTGTGGGACGCACAGATACGCAGTATTTT. It specifies CAISVGRTDTQYF.

This clonotype was recorded once. This sequence joins TRBV28 and TRBJ2-1, with unresolved D. This CDR3 region has 12 residues. Germline V gene sequence: CDR1 MDHEN, CDR2 SYDVKM. Trimming shortened V by 7 bases and J by 8 bases, and 12 bases separated the two germline ends. CDR3 loop: CASTTPRDEQFF. For the CDR3, the DNA is TGTGCCAGCACCACCCCAAGGGATGAGCAGTTCTTC.

The rearrangement uses TRBV6-5 and TRBJ2-4, with TRBD1 identical over 10 bases. Germline V gene lookup returns CDR1 MNHEY and CDR2 SVGAGI. This CDR3 comprises 18 residues. Trimming cost V 1 base and J 3 bases; bases outside gene matches: 9. The CDR3 DNA is TGTGCCAGCAGTTACTTAGGGTCGGACAGGGGGAACAAAAACATTCAGTACTTC. Amino acid sequence: CASSYLGSDRGNKNIQYF.

V usage is TRBV5-5 and J usage is TRBJ2-3; D not certain. Trimming took off 0 bases at V and 0 bases at J, with 5 bases between the two ends. The CDR3 totals 14 residues. Germline lookup yields CDR1 SGHKS and CDR2 YYEKEE (reference sequence). The CDR3, as DNA: TGTGCCAGCAGCTTGGCGACTAGCACAGATACGCAGTATTTT. It specifies CASSLATSTDTQYF.

This clonotype has more than one count but fewer than ten. The chain is built from TRBV20-1 and TRBJ2-1; D gene ambiguous. Germline V gives CDR1 DFQATT, CDR2 SNEGSKA (reference sequence). Trimming pared 3 bases from V and 1 base from J, leaving 7 bases between. The CDR3 covers 13 residues. Here the CDR3 DNA reads TGCAGTGCTAGTGCCGGTTCCTACAATGAGCAGTTCTTC. As protein: CSASAGSYNEQFF.

This clonotype was detected only a few times. The J gene is TRBJ1-1, the V gene TRBV5-1; D may be TRBD1 (5 bases). Per the germline V gene, CDR1 is SGHRS and CDR2 is YFSETQ. The CDR3 is 14 amino acids. Deletions cut 2 bases from V and 3 bases from J, with 11 bases between. The CDR3 sequence: CASSFRVGDTEAFF. The CDR3, as DNA: TGCGCCAGCAGCTTCCGAGTGGGGGACACTGAAGCTTTCTTT.

This clonotype showed up just a few times. The V and J genes are TRBV18 and TRBJ2-1, with TRBD1 identical over 7 bases. From germline, CDR1 is KGHSH and CDR2 LQKENI. The CDR3 runs to 13 residues. J was trimmed by 7 bases and V by 5 bases; bases with no gene match: 5. CDR3 nucleotides: TGTGCCAGCTCAGCAGTACAGGGGAATGAGCAGTTCTTC. Translating gives CASSAVQGNEQFF.

V is TRBV6-1 and J is TRBJ2-1, with 7 positions matching TRBD2. CDR1 and CDR2 (germline): MNHNS, SASEGT. The trim removed 5 bases at V and 0 bases at J, leaving 10 bases unmatched. The CDR3 extends over 17 amino acids. CDR3 coding DNA: TGTGCCAGCAGTCTAAGAGCGGGGACTCGCTCCTACAATGAGCAGTTCTTC. Protein sequence: CASSLRAGTRSYNEQFF.

This clonotype was seen once. The V gene is TRBV28, the J gene TRBJ2-7, with D perhaps TRBD1 (6 bases). The CDR3 totals 13 residues. Trimming stripped 6 bases from V and 6 bases from J, with 15 bases between. CDR1 is MDHEN and CDR2 is SYDVKM in the germline V gene. CDR3 in DNA: TGTGCCAGCAGCTCCCCGGCAGGGGCCGAGCAGTACTTC. This encodes CASSSPAGAEQYF.

This clonotype was counted a few times. This chain uses TRBV20-1 with TRBJ2-5, with D possibly TRBD2 on 6 matching bases. V dropped 1 base and J dropped 5 bases, with 14 bases sitting between them. The CDR3 consists of 14 residues. Germline V gene data show CDR1 as DFQATT and CDR2 as SNEGSKA (reference sequence). The CDR3 DNA sequence: TGCAGTGCTAGAGCCCCACTAGGAGGGGAGACCCAGTACTTC. It translates to CSARAPLGGETQYF.

This clonotype was seen a few times. The V gene is TRBV6-5, the J gene TRBJ2-2; no firm D call. Germline-derived CDR1 and CDR2 are MNHEY and SVGAGI. The CDR3 is made up of 17 amino acids. V dropped 0 bases and J dropped 4 bases, with 15 bases sitting between them. The CDR3 protein is CASSYSIGHYSTGELFF. The CDR3 region has the DNA TGTGCCAGCAGTTACTCGATTGGGCACTACTCCACCGGGGAGCTGTTTTTT.

The chain combines TRBV29-1 with TRBJ2-3; D is uncertain. Germline lookup yields CDR1 SQVTM and CDR2 ANQGSEA. V dropped 2 bases and J dropped 4 bases, with 7 bases sitting between them. This CDR3 region has 12 residues. The CDR3 is CSVEPLADTQYF. The CDR3 bases are TGCAGCGTTGAACCGCTAGCAGATACGCAGTATTTT.

The table lists this clonotype with a few counts. The chain combines TRBV9 with TRBJ2-1; D gene ambiguous. V was clipped by 4 bases and J by 4 bases, with 6 bases between them. This CDR3 is built from 12 residues. Germline values: CDR1 SGDLS, CDR2 YYNGEE. In DNA, the CDR3 is TGTGCCAGCAGCTCCGAGTACAATGAGCAGTTCTTC. It translates to CASSSEYNEQFF.

This clonotype was seen a handful of times. This sequence joins TRBV20-1 and TRBJ2-6; TRBD1 or TRBD2 may be the D gene (5 bases each). V was clipped by 6 bases and J by 0 bases, with 15 bases between them. Germline V CDR1 and CDR2: DFQATT, SNEGSKA (reference sequence). The CDR3 has 16 residues. CDR3 residues: CSASGAGSSGANVLTF. CDR3 DNA sequence: TGCAGTGCCTCTGGGGCAGGGAGCTCTGGGGCCAACGTCCTGACTTTC.

The rearrangement joins TRBV3-1 to TRBJ2-7; D is ambiguous. The germline gives CDR1 LGHDT, CDR2 YNNKEL (reference sequence). V was shortened by 4 bases and J by 5 bases, with 15 bases between the two germline ends. The CDR3 is made up of 14 amino acids. CDR3: CASSPEGLGNEQYF. The CDR3 DNA follows: TGTGCCAGCAGCCCCGAAGGGTTGGGGAACGAGCAGTACTTC.

The chain has TRBV6-2 or TRBV6-3 and TRBJ2-7, with D possibly called TRBD1 or TRBD2 (5 bases each). This CDR3 is built from 11 residues. CDR1 MNHEY and CDR2 SVGEGT come from the germline V gene. Trimming shortened V by 7 bases and J by 6 bases, and 10 bases separated the two germline ends. The chain's CDR3 is CASTRGVEQYF. DNA for the CDR3: TGTGCCAGCACCCGAGGGGTCGAGCAGTACTTC.

This chain joins TRBV18 and TRBJ1-2, with 9 bases lining up with TRBD1. V was pared by 3 bases and J by 7 bases, with 9 bases of the junction left unmatched. The length of the CDR3 is 15 residues. Germline V CDR1 and CDR2: KGHSH, LQKENI. CDR3 residues: CASSPGQGLRAGYTF. The CDR3 DNA reads TGTGCCAGCTCACCGGGACAGGGACTTCGGGCTGGCTACACCTTC.

The chain employs TRBV29-1 and TRBJ2-3; 12 nucleotides align to TRBD2. Trimming cost V 7 bases and J 5 bases; bases outside gene matches: 16. The germline gives CDR1 SQVTM, CDR2 ANQGSEA. CDR3 length: 17 amino acids. The CDR3 protein is CSGRGFWTSGEKDTQYF. The CDR3 nucleotides are TGCAGCGGGAGGGGATTTTGGACTAGCGGGGAAAAAGATACGCAGTATTTT.

The chain recombines TRBV7-9 with TRBJ2-7; D remains ambiguous. V gave up 5 bases and J gave up 2 bases, with 10 bases separating them. The V gene's germline CDR1 is SEHNR and CDR2 FQNEAQ (reference sequence). The CDR3 runs 13 residues. CDR3 amino acids: CASSLQPTYEQYF. The DNA for the CDR3 is TGTGCCAGCAGCCTACAGCCCACCTACGAGCAGTACTTC.

This clonotype appeared a few times. The chain couples TRBV4-2 to TRBJ2-7; maybe TRBD1 (7 bases). The CDR3 length is 17 residues. Deletions cut 4 bases from V and 0 bases from J, with 19 bases between. Germline CDR1 reads LGHNA; CDR2 reads YNFKEQ. Here the CDR3 reads CASSPSQQGRSSYEQYF. In DNA, the CDR3 is TGTGCCAGCAGCCCCAGCCAACAGGGGAGGAGCTCCTACGAGCAGTACTTC.

The chain carries TRBV28 and TRBJ1-2; TRBD1 might be the D (5 bases). The germline V gene has CDR1 MDHEN and CDR2 SYDVKM. This CDR3 region has 14 residues. Trimming took off 7 bases at V and 4 bases at J, with 16 bases between the two ends. In DNA form, the CDR3 reads TGTGCCAGCACCGGGACGGAAGAGCTCTATGGCTACACCTTC. This gives the protein CASTGTEELYGYTF.

The chain is built from TRBV12-3 or TRBV12-4 and TRBJ1-4; TRBD1 matches at 7 bases. The junction had 12 bases not matched to a gene; V was cut back by 1 base and J by 7 bases. This CDR3 comprises 17 residues. The CDR3: CASSLVGTAKDFEKLFF. CDR3 nucleotide sequence: TGTGCCAGCAGTTTAGTTGGGACAGCGAAAGATTTTGAAAAACTGTTTTTT.

This clonotype came up a few times. The chain joins TRBV20-1 to TRBJ2-1, with unresolved D. The CDR3 totals 14 residues. Germline CDR1 DFQATT, CDR2 SNEGSKA (reference sequence). V shed 6 bases and J shed 7 bases, with 19 bases lying between them. The CDR3 nucleotides read TGCAGTGCCAGGCACGAGGATTACGTAAATGAGCAGTTCTTC. It codes for CSARHEDYVNEQFF.

This clonotype was picked up a small number of times. The rearrangement uses TRBV28 and TRBJ2-7, with D perhaps being TRBD1 or TRBD2 (6 bases each). Trimming left V 11 bases short and J 1 base short, with 15 bases between. The CDR3 runs to 13 residues. The germline V gene encodes CDR1 MDHEN and CDR2 SYDVKM. CDR3 sequence: CAWGARGSYEQYF. The CDR3 DNA reads as TGTGCCTGGGGGGCTAGAGGGTCCTACGAGCAGTACTTC.

The V call is TRBV5-1, the J call TRBJ2-7, with TRBD1 identical over 8 bases. The germline V gene encodes CDR1 SGHRS and CDR2 YFSETQ. With 0 bases clipped from V and 1 base from J, the junction kept 3 bases outside the gene matches. The CDR3 runs 15 residues. CDR3 coding DNA: TGCGCCAGCAGCTTGGGGACAGGGTGGTCCTACGAGCAGTACTTC. Its protein is CASSLGTGWSYEQYF.

This clonotype was seen only a few times. V gene TRBV7-6 combines with J gene TRBJ2-5; no clear D gene. CDR1 and CDR2 from the germline V gene are SGHVS and FNYEAQ. There are 16 residues in the CDR3. The germline V and J ends were trimmed by 5 bases and 2 bases, with 18 bases remaining between them. The CDR3 reads CASSLQFSAFQETQYF. CDR3 nucleotide sequence: TGTGCCAGCAGCCTCCAATTCTCGGCGTTTCAAGAGACCCAGTACTTC. Drawing the rest from reference TRBV7-6 and TRBJ2-5, the complete variable domain is GAGVSQSPRYKVTKRGQDVALRCDPISGHVSLYWYRQALGQGPEFLTYFNYEAQQDKSGLPNDRFSAERPEGSISTLTIQRTEQRDSAMYRCASSLQFSAFQETQYFGPGTRLLVL.

The sample holds a few counts of this clonotype. This chain links TRBV12-3 or TRBV12-4 with TRBJ2-2; D is uncertain. V lost 5 bases and J 5 bases, leaving 21 bases between the germline ends. The CDR3 runs to 17 residues. DNA of the CDR3: TGTGCCAGCAGTCACGGCTTAGCCGGTGGGTTGACCGGGGAGCTGTTTTTT. Protein: CASSHGLAGGLTGELFF.